The 4 T cell receptor beta chains below come from one sample, sequenced in a study of control samples from healthy donors and cancer patients. This table comes from immunoSEQ multiplex PCR, and its TCRdb copy is limited to in-frame clones, with some not included. Altogether some 130,000 clones are present, roughly 89% being singletons, with the ten largest covering 5.5%. Sequencing was performed on blood. These receptors came from a man aged 18-30 years in good health.

This clone was observed once. The rearrangement uses TRBV11-2 and TRBJ2-2; 9 bases match TRBD1. This CDR3 spans 16 amino acids. V gave up 3 bases and J gave up 4 bases; unmatched junction bases: 6. Germline CDR1 SGHAT, CDR2 FQNNGV. The CDR3 region is CASSLGDRVGTGELFF. In DNA, the CDR3 is TGTGCCAGCAGCTTGGGGGACAGGGTGGGCACCGGGGAGCTGTTTTTT.

V gene TRBV6-6 combines with J gene TRBJ1-1, with TRBD1 as a possible D gene (6 bases). V was shortened by 6 bases and J by 4 bases, with 15 bases between the two germline ends. This CDR3 comprises 14 residues. Germline lookup yields CDR1 MNHNY and CDR2 SVGAGI (reference sequence). The DNA of the CDR3 is TGTGCCAGCAGACCAGGGGATCGGGGCACTGAAGCTTTCTTT. This sequence encodes CASRPGDRGTEAFF.

The rearrangement links TRBV9 to TRBJ1-3, with D maybe TRBD1 (6 bases). This CDR3 spans 15 amino acids. Germline CDR1 is SGDLS and CDR2 is YYNGEE. V was trimmed by 4 bases and J by 0 bases, leaving 11 bases between them. CDR3 bases: TGTGCCAGCAGCCCTGGAGGGGGCTCTGGAAACACCATATATTTT. Translation gives CASSPGGGSGNTIYF. Filled out from reference TRBV9 and TRBJ1-3, the complete variable domain reads DSGVTQTPKHLITATGQRVTLRCSPRSGDLSVYWYQQSLDQGLQFLIQYYNGEERAKGNILERFSAQQFPDLHSELNLSSLELGDSALYFCASSPGGGSGNTIYFGEGSWLTVV.

The V call is TRBV11-3, the J call TRBJ2-1; either TRBD1 or TRBD2 may fit D (5 bases each). Germline-derived CDR1 and CDR2 are SGHNT and YENEEA. V was clipped by 5 bases and J by 0 bases, with 14 bases between them. The CDR3 totals 16 residues. The DNA of the CDR3 is TGTGCCAGCAGCCATCGGGCAGGGACCTCCTACAATGAGCAGTTCTTC. It yields the protein CASSHRAGTSYNEQFF.